The TCR beta chain described here comes from a study of PD-L1 blockade in urothelial cancer. Germline V gene sequence: CDR1 SGHAT, CDR2 FQNNGV. J was trimmed by 5 bases and V by 5 bases; bases with no gene match: 8. The CDR3 is 14 amino acids. Time point indicated: pretreatment peripheral blood. The data were produced by immunoSEQ multiplex PCR, yet TCRdb's version contains in-frame clones alone and is incomplete. The sample contains almost 90,000 clones, 84% of which appear only once. This clonotype was sampled from a man in his sixties with urothelial cancer. The source material was PBMCs, sampled around atezolizumab (anti-PD-L1) treatment. V is TRBV11-2 and J is TRBJ2-7; 8 nucleotides line up with TRBD1. The CDR3 bases are TGTGCCAGCAGCCTCGGACAGGGCCTCGACGAGCAGTACTTC. It is translated as CASSLGQGLDEQYF.